The 18 T cell receptor beta chains given below trace back to one sample, sequenced in a study of blood T cell repertoires in COVID-19. Libraries were prepared by immunoSEQ multiplex PCR; TCRdb keeps only in-frame clonotypes and omits some of them. The sample consists of about 260,000 clones, roughly nine tenths of them appearing once. Sequencing was done on a sample of peripheral blood. These receptors originate from a man in his forties who had recovered from COVID-19.

In nucleotides, the CDR3 is TGTGCCAGCAGCTTAGGCGGGCAAGCCCGGAATGAGCAGTTCTTC. This sequence encodes CASSLGGQARNEQFF. The chain employs TRBV7-9 and TRBJ2-1; weak D call: TRBD2 (5 bases). Germline loops: CDR1 SEHNR, CDR2 FQNEAQ (reference sequence). Trimming removed 1 base from V and 7 bases from J, with 14 bases in between. CDR3 size: 15 residues. The entire variable domain, with the rest obtained from reference TRBV7-9 and TRBJ2-1, is as follows: DTGVSQNPRHKITKRGQNVTFRCDPISEHNRLYWYRQTLGQGPEFLTYFQNEAQLEKSRLLSDRFSAERPKGSFSTLEIQRTEQGDSAMYLCASSLGGQARNEQFFGPGTRLTVL.

The rearrangement uses TRBV7-3 and TRBJ1-6; D unclear. Germline CDR1 and CDR2: SGHTA and FQGTGA. V was cut by 0 bases and J by 9 bases, with 9 bases left in between. There are 14 residues in the CDR3. The CDR3 DNA follows: TGTGCCAGCAGCTTAACGCGGTGGCCTTCACCCCTCCACTTT. Translating it yields CASSLTRWPSPLHF.

The chain employs TRBV7-9 and TRBJ2-3; D gene uncertain. This CDR3 is built from 12 residues. The V end lost 5 bases, the J end lost 3 bases, and 6 bases lay between the germline ends. From germline, CDR1 is SEHNR and CDR2 FQNEAQ (reference sequence). CDR3 sequence reads: CASSLGTDTQYF. Written as DNA, the CDR3 is TGTGCCAGCAGCCTCGGGACAGATACGCAGTATTTT.

V is TRBV11-2 and J is TRBJ2-1; D uncertain. Germline V gives CDR1 SGHAT, CDR2 FQNNGV. V dropped 5 bases and J dropped 6 bases, with 17 bases sitting between them. The length of the CDR3 is 15 residues. CDR3 nucleotides: TGTGCCAGCAGCCCAACTTTCGTTAGTTCCAATGAGCAGTTCTTC. Residues: CASSPTFVSSNEQFF.

The rearrangement links TRBV12-3 or TRBV12-4 to TRBJ1-2; D unresolved. This CDR3 spans 13 amino acids. V lost 7 bases to trimming and J lost 4 bases, with 13 bases between them. The CDR3 DNA reads TGTGCCAGCATCCCAGCCCCGGGCTATGGCTACACCTTC. Translating it yields CASIPAPGYGYTF.

V usage is TRBV10-3 and J usage is TRBJ2-2; 8 bases match TRBD2. Trimming took 4 bases from V and 7 from J; bases not matched to a gene: 11. There are 16 residues in the CDR3. Germline lookup yields CDR1 ENHRY and CDR2 SYGVKD. CDR3 in amino acids: CAISVQAGEVDGELFF. The CDR3 coding sequence is TGTGCCATCAGTGTCCAAGCGGGAGAGGTTGACGGGGAGCTGTTTTTT.

The chain has TRBV5-1 and TRBJ1-6; 9 bases are shared with TRBD1. This CDR3 is built from 17 residues. Germline trimming cut 4 bases from V and 7 bases from J; bases unmatched to any gene: 12. Germline V gives CDR1 SGHRS, CDR2 YFSETQ. CDR3 bases: TGCGCCAGCAGCAGCTACAGGGGGCGAAGTATAAATTCACCCCTCCACTTT. Protein: CASSSYRGRSINSPLHF.

The chain uses TRBV5-1 and TRBJ2-5; 11 bases line up with TRBD2. Trimming cost V 4 bases and J 5 bases; bases outside gene matches: 4. The CDR3 length is 14 residues. Germline loops: CDR1 SGHRS, CDR2 YFSETQ. The CDR3 bases are TGCGCCAGCAGCGTTAGCGGGGGGGTTGAGACCCAGTACTTC. It is translated as CASSVSGGVETQYF.

Only one count was recorded for this clone. V gene TRBV6-4 combines with J gene TRBJ2-5; a possible D gene is TRBD1 (5 bases). CDR3 length: 15 residues. V shed 6 bases and J shed 4 bases, with 18 bases lying between them. CDR1 is MRHNA, CDR2 SNTAGT, per germline. CDR3: CASSVQVGVGETQYF. The CDR3 DNA sequence: TGTGCCAGCAGCGTACAGGTCGGAGTCGGAGAGACCCAGTACTTC.

The rearrangement joins TRBV7-6 to TRBJ1-1; 8 nucleotides line up with TRBD1. The CDR3 sequence is 15 residues long. Germline CDR1 and CDR2: SGHVS and FNYEAQ. V trimming: 2 bases; J trimming: 3 bases; junction bases outside the gene matches: 5. The CDR3, as DNA: TGTGCCAGCAGCTTAATAGGACAGGGCTACACTGAAGCTTTCTTT. Translating gives CASSLIGQGYTEAFF.

The J gene is TRBJ1-3, the V gene TRBV4-3; D remains unclear. CDR3 length: 16 residues. V gave up 0 bases and J gave up 4 bases, with 13 bases separating them. Germline V gene data show CDR1 as LGHNA and CDR2 as YSLEER. The CDR3 nucleotides read TGCGCCAGCAGCCAAGATCTTTCCTCGGGAGGAAACACCATATATTTT. This sequence encodes CASSQDLSSGGNTIYF.

The CDR3 loop is CASSRGTGGETQYF. The CDR3 DNA reads as TGCGCCAGCAGCCGCGGGACAGGGGGAGAGACCCAGTACTTC. The chain employs TRBV5-1 and TRBJ2-5; 11 bases match TRBD1. J lost 4 bases, V lost 4 bases, and 3 bases had no gene match. Per the germline V gene, CDR1 is SGHRS and CDR2 is YFSETQ. This CDR3 region has 14 residues.

This chain joins TRBV5-4 and TRBJ1-6, with TRBD1 matching over 7 bases. CDR1 is SGHNT, CDR2 YYREEE, per germline (reference sequence). The CDR3 is 16 residues long. V was clipped by 0 bases and J by 6 bases; unmatched bases: 6. The CDR3 nucleotides read TGTGCCAGCAGCTTGGCCCCGGGACAGTCTAATTCACCCCTCCACTTT. Translated: CASSLAPGQSNSPLHF. Together with reference TRBV5-4 and TRBJ1-6, the CDR3 gives the full variable domain: ETGVTQSPTHLIKTRGQQVTLRCSSQSGHNTVSWYQQALGQGPQFIFQYYREEENGRGNFPPRFSGLQFPNYSSELNVNALELDDSALYLCASSLAPGQSNSPLHFGNGTRLTVT.

The chain employs TRBV6-2 or TRBV6-3 and TRBJ2-3; 7 bases are shared with TRBD1. This CDR3 region has 17 residues. Germline CDR1 is MNHEY and CDR2 is SVGEGT. Trimming removed 2 bases from V and 3 bases from J; junction bases left unmatched: 11. The CDR3 coding sequence is TGTGCCAGCAGTTACCGGGTGACAGGGATTTCTACAGATACGCAGTATTTT. Translation gives CASSYRVTGISTDTQYF.

This sequence joins TRBV11-2 and TRBJ2-2; D possibly corresponds to TRBD2 (5 bases). Germline CDR1 is SGHAT and CDR2 is FQNNGV. This CDR3 is built from 15 residues. V lost 3 bases and J 1 base, leaving 9 bases between the germline ends. CDR3 amino acids: CASSFSRGNTGELFF. DNA of the CDR3: TGTGCCAGCAGCTTCAGCCGGGGGAACACCGGGGAGCTGTTTTTT.

The chain has TRBV10-1 and TRBJ2-3, with 7 bases identical to TRBD2. The CDR3 sequence is 14 residues long. The V and J ends lost 4 bases and 6 bases, in that order; junction bases with no gene match: 7. In germline, CDR1 is WNHNN, CDR2 SYGVQD (reference sequence). The CDR3 spells CASSGGLESDTQYF. Here the CDR3 DNA reads TGCGCCAGCAGTGGTGGACTAGAGTCCGATACGCAGTATTTT.

The gene calls are TRBV25-1 and TRBJ1-2; D is ambiguous. The CDR3 is 12 residues long. Looked up from germline, CDR1 is MGHDK and CDR2 is SYGVNS. Trimming cost V 2 bases and J 8 bases, with 9 bases left between them. The CDR3 DNA sequence: TGTGCCAGCAGTGAAAGCCCAAACGGCTACACCTTC. Protein product: CASSESPNGYTF.

V and J are TRBV6-4 and TRBJ2-2; 15 nucleotides agree with TRBD2. CDR1 is MRHNA and CDR2 is SNTAGT in the germline V gene. The CDR3 spans 19 residues. Trimming cost V 3 bases and J 2 bases; bases outside gene matches: 7. This CDR3 is CASSDAGLAGGLNTGELFF. The CDR3 DNA is TGTGCCAGCAGTGATGCGGGACTAGCGGGGGGTCTCAACACCGGGGAGCTGTTTTTT.